This T cell receptor beta chain was documented in a study of T cell responses to AZD1222 COVID-19 vaccine. The data were produced by immunoSEQ multiplex PCR, yet TCRdb's version contains in-frame clones alone and is incomplete. The table has 120,000 or so clones, more than 70% seen once. The germline V gene has CDR1 SGHRS and CDR2 YFSETQ. V was pared by 3 bases and J by 6 bases, with 7 bases of the junction left unmatched. CDR3 length equals 15 residues. The chain links TRBV5-1 to TRBJ2-1, with 9 bases aligning to TRBD1. Specimen: peripheral blood, collected 28 days after the second AZD1222 dose. This TCR came from an adult who received the AZD1222 COVID-19 vaccine. CDR3 DNA: TGCGCCAGCAGCTGGGAATTGGACAGGGGCAATGAGCAGTTCTTC. Residues: CASSWELDRGNEQFF.